Listed below are T cell receptor beta chains from one sample, sequenced in a study of T cells after yellow fever vaccination. MiXCR was run by TCRdb on the 5' RACE reads, yielding one entry per CDR3 protein. The profile shows some 390,000 distinct CDR3 sequences, approximately 5.7% of them singletons. The specimen comprised PBMCs, sampled 5 days after the yellow fever booster vaccination. The receptors were sampled from a man aged 25 to 40 who received the YFV17D yellow fever vaccine. Both conserved end residues are part of each CDR3. The D gene is left open where the match is weak. A row's size may be missing; if present it is once, few, many or a size class.

d_call: TRBD2; j_call: TRBJ2-5; v_call: TRBV20-1; clone_size: many; cdr3_length: 16; cdr3_aa: CSASPPGGRGGETQYF; cdr3_nt: TGCAGTGCCAGTCCACCTGGCGGGAGGGGCGGGGAGACCCAGTACTTC
d_call: .; j_call: TRBJ1-5; v_call: TRBV7-8; clone_size: many; cdr3_length: 15; cdr3_aa: CASSPDIGSNQPQHF; cdr3_nt: TGTGCCAGCAGCCCGGACATCGGTAGCAATCAGCCCCAGCATTTT
d_call: TRBD1; j_call: TRBJ2-5; v_call: TRBV5-1; clone_size: few; cdr3_length: 14; cdr3_aa: CASSPRTGEATQYF; cdr3_nt: TGCGCCAGCAGCCCAAGGACAGGGGAAGCGACCCAGTACTTC
d_call: TRBD2; j_call: TRBJ2-1; v_call: TRBV27; clone_size: many; cdr3_length: 14; cdr3_aa: CASRWTSGTSVKFF; cdr3_nt: TGTGCCAGCAGATGGACTAGCGGAACCTCTGTTAAGTTCTTC
d_call: TRBD1; j_call: TRBJ2-7; v_call: TRBV9; clone_size: .; cdr3_length: 15; cdr3_aa: CASSETGTGGYEQYF; cdr3_nt: TGTGCCAGCAGCGAAACCGGGACAGGGGGATACGAGCAGTACTTC
d_call: .; j_call: TRBJ1-1; v_call: TRBV5-8; clone_size: .; cdr3_length: 14; cdr3_aa: CASSSPGLNTEAFF; cdr3_nt: TGTGCCAGCAGCTCCCCGGGCCTGAACACTGAAGCTTTCTTT
d_call: TRBD1; j_call: TRBJ1-5; v_call: TRBV12-3/TRBV12-4; clone_size: .; cdr3_length: 15; cdr3_aa: CASSLGPQGIQPQHF; cdr3_nt: TGTGCCAGCAGTTTGGGGCCACAGGGGATCCAGCCCCAGCATTTT
d_call: .; j_call: TRBJ2-1; v_call: TRBV19; clone_size: few; cdr3_length: 15; cdr3_aa: CASSIGMAVSDEQFF; cdr3_nt: TGTGCCAGTAGTATCGGCATGGCTGTTTCCGATGAGCAGTTCTTC
d_call: TRBD2; j_call: TRBJ2-3; v_call: TRBV29-1; clone_size: many; cdr3_length: 13; cdr3_aa: CSKREGGTDTQYF; cdr3_nt: TGCAGCAAGCGGGAGGGTGGTACAGATACGCAGTATTTT
d_call: .; j_call: TRBJ1-5; v_call: TRBV12-3/TRBV12-4; clone_size: few; cdr3_length: 16; cdr3_aa: CASKLTGYGAGQPQHF; cdr3_nt: TGTGCCAGCAAACTCACAGGGTATGGGGCGGGTCAGCCCCAGCATTTT
d_call: .; j_call: TRBJ2-3; v_call: TRBV25-1; clone_size: .; cdr3_length: 15; cdr3_aa: CASSEHRGNTDTQYF; cdr3_nt: TGTGCCAGCAGTGAACATCGGGGAAACACAGATACGCAGTATTTT
d_call: .; j_call: TRBJ2-5; v_call: TRBV19; clone_size: many; cdr3_length: 11; cdr3_aa: CASSIEETQYF; cdr3_nt: TGCGCCAGCAGCATTGAAGAGACCCAGTACTTC
d_call: TRBD1; j_call: TRBJ1-5; v_call: TRBV6-5; clone_size: few; cdr3_length: 15; cdr3_aa: CASSSRDRSNQPQHF; cdr3_nt: TGTGCCAGCAGTTCTCGGGACAGGAGTAATCAGCCCCAGCATTTT
d_call: .; j_call: TRBJ2-2; v_call: TRBV29-1; clone_size: .; cdr3_length: 13; cdr3_aa: CSVRRGRGGELFF; cdr3_nt: TGCAGCGTACGGAGAGGGCGAGGCGGGGAGCTGTTTTTT
d_call: TRBD2; j_call: TRBJ2-1; v_call: TRBV7-2; clone_size: .; cdr3_length: 15; cdr3_aa: CASSEASGRGNEQFF; cdr3_nt: TGTGCCAGCAGCGAAGCTAGCGGGAGGGGTAATGAGCAGTTCTTC
d_call: .; j_call: TRBJ2-3; v_call: TRBV20-1; clone_size: few; cdr3_length: 12; cdr3_aa: CSARDTGTAQYF; cdr3_nt: TGCAGTGCTAGAGATACCGGGACTGCGCAGTATTTT
d_call: .; j_call: TRBJ1-1; v_call: TRBV5-1; clone_size: many; cdr3_length: 14; cdr3_aa: CASSPFSGDTEAFF; cdr3_nt: TGCGCCAGCAGCCCCTTTTCGGGGGACACTGAAGCTTTCTTT
d_call: .; j_call: TRBJ2-2; v_call: TRBV6-1; clone_size: .; cdr3_length: 13; cdr3_aa: CASSRGKAGELFF; cdr3_nt: TGTGCCAGCTCCCGGGGGAAGGCCGGGGAGCTGTTTTTT
d_call: .; j_call: TRBJ2-7; v_call: TRBV7-2; clone_size: many; cdr3_length: 14; cdr3_aa: CASSLRFERGEQYF; cdr3_nt: TGTGCCAGCAGCTTGAGGTTCGAGAGGGGCGAGCAGTACTTC
d_call: .; j_call: TRBJ2-1; v_call: TRBV9; clone_size: many; cdr3_length: 15; cdr3_aa: CASSVGPSSYNEQFF; cdr3_nt: TGTGCCAGCAGCGTAGGTCCTAGCTCCTACAATGAGCAGTTCTTC
d_call: TRBD1; j_call: TRBJ2-5; v_call: TRBV29-1; clone_size: many; cdr3_length: 18; cdr3_aa: CSVVPGQGAWEDGETQYF; cdr3_nt: TGCAGCGTTGTCCCGGGACAGGGGGCGTGGGAGGACGGAGAGACCCAGTACTTC
d_call: TRBD2; j_call: TRBJ2-1; v_call: TRBV20-1; clone_size: many; cdr3_length: 15; cdr3_aa: CSARISGSSYNEQFF; cdr3_nt: TGCAGTGCTAGAATTAGCGGGAGCTCCTACAATGAGCAGTTCTTC
d_call: .; j_call: TRBJ1-5; v_call: TRBV20-1; clone_size: .; cdr3_length: 14; cdr3_aa: CSAQRGGLNQPQHF; cdr3_nt: TGCAGTGCCCAAAGGGGGGGACTCAATCAGCCCCAGCATTTT
d_call: TRBD1; j_call: TRBJ2-5; v_call: TRBV7-2; clone_size: many; cdr3_length: 13; cdr3_aa: CASLQGSSKTQYF; cdr3_nt: TGTGCCAGCCTACAGGGGTCGTCGAAGACCCAGTACTTC
d_call: .; j_call: TRBJ2-3; v_call: TRBV28; clone_size: many; cdr3_length: 16; cdr3_aa: CASSVVGGSSTDTQYF; cdr3_nt: TGTGCCAGCAGTGTGGTCGGGGGCTCTAGCACAGATACGCAGTATTTT
d_call: TRBD2; j_call: TRBJ2-7; v_call: TRBV20-1; clone_size: few; cdr3_length: 15; cdr3_aa: CSASRPGGDSYEQYF; cdr3_nt: TGCAGTGCCTCCCGTCCGGGAGGAGACTCCTACGAGCAGTACTTC
d_call: .; j_call: TRBJ2-2; v_call: TRBV5-1; clone_size: few; cdr3_length: 15; cdr3_aa: CASSPPGANTGELFF; cdr3_nt: TGCGCCAGCAGCCCCCCCGGGGCGAACACCGGGGAGCTGTTTTTT
d_call: .; j_call: TRBJ2-7; v_call: TRBV20-1; clone_size: many; cdr3_length: 14; cdr3_aa: CSARDVRDSYEQYF; cdr3_nt: TGCAGTGCTAGAGATGTCCGGGACTCCTACGAGCAGTACTTC
d_call: TRBD1; j_call: TRBJ2-1; v_call: TRBV9; clone_size: .; cdr3_length: 14; cdr3_aa: CASSVAARTGEQFF; cdr3_nt: TGTGCCAGCAGCGTAGCCGCGAGGACAGGAGAGCAGTTCTTC
d_call: .; j_call: TRBJ2-1; v_call: TRBV6-1; clone_size: .; cdr3_length: 17; cdr3_aa: CASSDGAYRAAYNEQFF; cdr3_nt: TGTGCCAGCAGTGACGGGGCTTACAGGGCTGCCTACAATGAGCAGTTCTTC
d_call: .; j_call: TRBJ1-1; v_call: TRBV28; clone_size: few; cdr3_length: 15; cdr3_aa: CASSLGGLGGAEAFF; cdr3_nt: TGTGCCAGCAGTTTAGGAGGGTTGGGCGGAGCTGAAGCTTTCTTT
d_call: .; j_call: TRBJ2-3; v_call: TRBV6-1; clone_size: few; cdr3_length: 16; cdr3_aa: CASSPLGTHGADTQYF; cdr3_nt: TGTGCCAGCAGTCCCCTAGGGACACATGGGGCAGATACGCAGTATTTT
d_call: .; j_call: TRBJ2-1; v_call: TRBV20-1; clone_size: few; cdr3_length: 13; cdr3_aa: CSARWGLGNEQFF; cdr3_nt: TGCAGTGCTAGGTGGGGGTTGGGCAATGAGCAGTTCTTC
d_call: .; j_call: TRBJ2-7; v_call: TRBV28; clone_size: few; cdr3_length: 14; cdr3_aa: CASLMQRSSYEQYF; cdr3_nt: TGTGCCAGCCTAATGCAAAGGAGCTCCTACGAGCAGTACTTC
d_call: .; j_call: TRBJ2-5; v_call: TRBV27; clone_size: .; cdr3_length: 15; cdr3_aa: CASSYSVGGQETQYF; cdr3_nt: TGTGCCAGCAGTTACTCGGTGGGGGGTCAAGAGACCCAGTACTTC
d_call: .; j_call: TRBJ2-1; v_call: TRBV20-1; clone_size: many; cdr3_length: 17; cdr3_aa: CSATTGDLGGRINEQFF; cdr3_nt: TGCAGTGCTACTACTGGCGACTTGGGGGGCCGGATTAATGAGCAGTTCTTC
d_call: .; j_call: TRBJ2-7; v_call: TRBV21-1; clone_size: few; cdr3_length: 18; cdr3_aa: CASSKGSGVAGVVYEQYF; cdr3_nt: TGTGCCAGCAGCAAAGGTTCCGGGGTAGCGGGAGTAGTCTACGAGCAGTACTTC
d_call: TRBD2; j_call: TRBJ2-2; v_call: TRBV3-1; clone_size: many; cdr3_length: 15; cdr3_aa: CASSRGGSRTGELFF; cdr3_nt: TGTGCCAGCAGCCGGGGGGGGAGCCGCACCGGGGAGCTGTTTTTT
d_call: .; j_call: TRBJ2-7; v_call: TRBV7-2; clone_size: many; cdr3_length: 14; cdr3_aa: CASSQRAGTYEQYF; cdr3_nt: TGTGCCAGCAGCCAGCGCGCGGGTACCTACGAGCAGTACTTC
d_call: .; j_call: TRBJ1-1; v_call: TRBV28; clone_size: many; cdr3_length: 13; cdr3_aa: CASSLRGPPEAFF; cdr3_nt: TGTGCCAGCAGTTTACGGGGGCCCCCTGAAGCTTTCTTT
d_call: .; j_call: TRBJ2-1; v_call: TRBV3-1; clone_size: few; cdr3_length: 13; cdr3_aa: CASSQDLEREQFF; cdr3_nt: TGTGCCAGCAGCCAAGATCTGGAGAGGGAGCAGTTCTTC
d_call: .; j_call: TRBJ2-5; v_call: TRBV19; clone_size: many; cdr3_length: 13; cdr3_aa: CASLERTAETQYF; cdr3_nt: TGTGCCAGCTTGGAGCGGACAGCAGAGACCCAGTACTTC
d_call: .; j_call: TRBJ2-7; v_call: TRBV20-1; clone_size: many; cdr3_length: 14; cdr3_aa: CSARDLTSFYEQYF; cdr3_nt: TGCAGTGCTAGAGATCTGACTAGTTTCTACGAGCAGTACTTC
d_call: TRBD1; j_call: TRBJ2-7; v_call: TRBV20-1; clone_size: few; cdr3_length: 15; cdr3_aa: CSARDPGTGGYEQYF; cdr3_nt: TGCAGTGCTAGAGATCCTGGGACAGGGGGCTACGAGCAGTACTTC
d_call: TRBD1; j_call: TRBJ2-7; v_call: TRBV9; clone_size: few; cdr3_length: 14; cdr3_aa: CASSPPTGGHEQYF; cdr3_nt: TGTGCCAGCAGCCCCCCGACAGGGGGGCACGAGCAGTACTTC
d_call: TRBD2; j_call: TRBJ2-1; v_call: TRBV6-2/TRBV6-3; clone_size: many; cdr3_length: 18; cdr3_aa: CASSQRTSGSIIGNEQFF; cdr3_nt: TGTGCCAGCAGCCAGAGGACTAGCGGGAGTATAATAGGCAATGAGCAGTTCTTC
d_call: TRBD2; j_call: TRBJ2-1; v_call: TRBV9; clone_size: .; cdr3_length: 15; cdr3_aa: CASSVDRTSGNEQFF; cdr3_nt: TGTGCCAGCAGCGTAGATCGAACTAGCGGTAATGAGCAGTTCTTC
d_call: TRBD2; j_call: TRBJ2-1; v_call: TRBV29-1; clone_size: .; cdr3_length: 14; cdr3_aa: CSVDSGRSRGEQFF; cdr3_nt: TGCAGCGTTGACAGCGGGAGATCCCGAGGTGAGCAGTTCTTC
d_call: .; j_call: TRBJ2-1; v_call: TRBV29-1; clone_size: many; cdr3_length: 13; cdr3_aa: CSVEGDTTHEQFF; cdr3_nt: TGCAGCGTTGAAGGGGACACGACCCATGAGCAGTTCTTC
d_call: TRBD2; j_call: TRBJ2-1; v_call: TRBV7-9; clone_size: many; cdr3_length: 14; cdr3_aa: CASSYGTRKNEQFF; cdr3_nt: TGTGCCAGCAGCTATGGGACTAGGAAAAATGAGCAGTTCTTC
d_call: .; j_call: TRBJ2-6; v_call: TRBV30; clone_size: .; cdr3_length: 15; cdr3_aa: CAWRPRLSGANVLTF; cdr3_nt: TGTGCCTGGAGACCCAGACTATCCGGGGCCAACGTCCTGACTTTC
d_call: .; j_call: TRBJ1-1; v_call: TRBV7-6; clone_size: few; cdr3_length: 13; cdr3_aa: CASSFLEGTEAFF; cdr3_nt: TGTGCCAGCAGCTTCCTTGAGGGGACGGAAGCTTTCTTT
d_call: TRBD2; j_call: TRBJ2-3; v_call: TRBV5-1; clone_size: many; cdr3_length: 16; cdr3_aa: CASSLGLAEMADTQYF; cdr3_nt: TGCGCCAGCAGCTTGGGACTAGCGGAGATGGCAGATACGCAGTATTTT
d_call: .; j_call: TRBJ2-7; v_call: TRBV4-2; clone_size: many; cdr3_length: 15; cdr3_aa: CASSQDLRGTSEQYF; cdr3_nt: TGTGCCAGCAGCCAAGATCTTAGGGGGACGAGCGAGCAGTACTTC
d_call: TRBD2; j_call: TRBJ2-1; v_call: TRBV7-9; clone_size: .; cdr3_length: 17; cdr3_aa: CASSWGTSRLSYNEQFF; cdr3_nt: TGTGCCAGCAGCTGGGGGACTAGCCGATTATCCTACAATGAGCAGTTCTTC
d_call: TRBD2; j_call: TRBJ2-1; v_call: TRBV15; clone_size: .; cdr3_length: 16; cdr3_aa: CATSRDARLAGPEQFF; cdr3_nt: TGTGCCACCAGCAGAGATGCGCGACTAGCGGGACCCGAGCAGTTCTTC
d_call: .; j_call: TRBJ2-1; v_call: TRBV20-1; clone_size: .; cdr3_length: 12; cdr3_aa: CSASQVTEEQFF; cdr3_nt: TGCAGTGCTAGTCAGGTAACTGAAGAGCAGTTCTTC
d_call: .; j_call: TRBJ2-7; v_call: TRBV30; clone_size: .; cdr3_length: 14; cdr3_aa: CAWRSSGSPAEQYF; cdr3_nt: TGTGCCTGGAGGTCGAGCGGGTCCCCGGCCGAGCAGTACTTC
d_call: TRBD2; j_call: TRBJ2-5; v_call: TRBV7-2; clone_size: few; cdr3_length: 16; cdr3_aa: CASSLGSGRGPETQYF; cdr3_nt: TGTGCCAGCAGCTTAGGTAGCGGGAGGGGCCCAGAGACCCAGTACTTC